Each of the 8 T cell receptor beta chains below was sequenced from the same sample in a study of graft-versus-host responses after intestinal transplantation. The repertoire was sequenced with immunoSEQ multiplex PCR; TCRdb's copy has only in-frame clones and lacks some. The table records tens of thousands of clones, around 90% of them present only once. Antigens for these TCRs are unknown. The starting material was unstimulated CD4+ T cells sorted from spleen or lymph node cells, obtained before intestinal transplant. These receptors came from a human donor who received an intestinal transplant.

This chain connects TRBV6-6 to TRBJ1-1; no reliable D call. The V gene lost 7 bases and the J gene lost 1 base, with 10 bases spanning the gap. The V gene's germline CDR1 is MNHNY and CDR2 SVGAGI (reference sequence). The CDR3 contains 13 residues. The CDR3, as DNA: TGTGCCAGCATCCCGGCGGGGAACACTGAAGCTTTCTTT. Amino acids: CASIPAGNTEAFF.

The chain links TRBV7-2 to TRBJ1-1; D possibly corresponds to TRBD1 (5 bases). The germline V gene has CDR1 SGHTA and CDR2 FQGNSA. V was pared by 5 bases and J by 4 bases, with 14 bases between. CDR3 length: 14 residues. DNA for the CDR3: TGTGCCAGCAGCGTTCTACGGGGGGGCACTGAAGCTTTCTTT. Its translation is CASSVLRGGTEAFF.

The V call is TRBV30, the J call TRBJ1-3; no reliable D call. The V end lost 0 bases, the J end lost 10 bases, and 13 bases lay between the germline ends. The CDR3 is 13 residues long. Germline loops: CDR1 GTSNPN, CDR2 SVGIG (reference sequence). CDR3 DNA sequence: TGTGCCTGGAGTGTAAGCGCCGGTGGGACCATATATTTT. Translation gives CAWSVSAGGTIYF.

The rearrangement uses TRBV6-1 and TRBJ2-7; D remains unclear. Germline assignment: CDR1 MNHNS and CDR2 SASEGT. The CDR3 sequence is 12 residues long. V dropped 1 base and J dropped 6 bases, with 7 bases sitting between them. The CDR3 is CASSEGASEQYF. In DNA form, the CDR3 reads TGTGCCAGCAGTGAAGGAGCATCCGAGCAGTACTTC.

This clone was seen a handful of times. The V call is TRBV10-3, the J call TRBJ2-1; a possible D gene is TRBD1 (5 bases). Germline V lookup: CDR1 ENHRY, CDR2 SYGVKD. Trimming took off 6 bases at V and 4 bases at J, with 19 bases between the two ends. The CDR3 contains 16 residues. CDR3 coding DNA: TGTGCCATCAGCCCCATAGGGGCCCAAGGGTACAATGAGCAGTTCTTC. It codes for CAISPIGAQGYNEQFF.

V gene TRBV25-1 combines with J gene TRBJ2-5; D is perhaps TRBD1 (5 bases). Germline loops: CDR1 MGHDK, CDR2 SYGVNS. Trimming cost V 6 bases and J 5 bases, with 19 bases left between them. CDR3 length equals 15 residues. In DNA, the CDR3 is TGTGCCAGCAGCGCACGAGACAGCATGAGGGAGACCCAGTACTTC. Its translation is CASSARDSMRETQYF.

The V and J genes are TRBV7-2 and TRBJ2-7; 11 positions match TRBD1. Looked up from germline, CDR1 is SGHTA and CDR2 is FQGNSA. This CDR3 comprises 14 residues. V lost 5 bases and J lost 5; bases outside the gene matches: 5. CDR3 bases: TGTGCCAGCAGCCCAAGGACAGGGGGCAACGAGCAGTACTTC. Translated, it gives CASSPRTGGNEQYF.

The chain carries TRBV5-1 and TRBJ1-2; possibly TRBD1 for D (5 bases). The V end was cut by 4 bases, the J end by 4 bases, with 17 bases between. Germline V CDR1 and CDR2: SGHRS, YFSETQ. The CDR3 consists of 15 residues. CDR3 DNA: TGCGCCAGCAGCCCAGGAGACAGTCCCCTCTATGGCTACACCTTC. Protein sequence: CASSPGDSPLYGYTF.